This TCR beta chain was captured by sequencing in a study of T-cell reconstitution after alpha-beta-depleted transplantation in children. This clonotype was picked up a small number of times. Antigen: not known. Whole-study findings and limits: Once a year had passed after transplant, T-cell counts and diversity came mostly from newly produced T cells. Some patients owed their high day-60 TCRbeta diversity to surviving recipient T cells and thymic progenitors. Several hundred rapidly expanded clones from non-depleted graft cells reportedly supplied alpha-beta T cells about two months post-transplant.

TCRbeta library preparation incorporated unique molecular identifiers. A single record per CDR3 protein comes from TCRdb applying MiXCR to the PCR reads. The repertoire consists of 200,000 to 250,000 distinct CDR3 sequences, with under 30% occurring once and the leading ten covering 4% to 5.5%. V lost 6 bases to trimming and J lost 5 bases; unmatched junction nucleotides: 5. The CDR3 loop spans 13 amino acids. Germline V CDR1 and CDR2: SGHTA, FQGNSA. This sequence joins TRBV7-2 and TRBJ1-2, with 8 bases identical to TRBD1. The source of this sequence is a female patient between 2 and 15 years old who had a stem cell transplant for congenital amegakaryocytic thrombocytopenia, so the T cells may come from the graft donor. This specimen consisted of PBMCs, mostly from graft donor cells, obtained 360 days after TCRalphabeta/CD19-depleted stem cell transplant. Here the CDR3 reads CASRPDRVYGYTF. CDR3 DNA: TGTGCCAGCAGACCGGACAGGGTTTATGGCTACACCTTC.